This T cell receptor beta chain was observed in a study of beta chain features in type 1 diabetes. Comments on this clone: Its specificity is not known.

V was clipped by 1 base and J by 5 bases; unmatched bases: 3. The CDR3 extends over 15 amino acids. Germline CDR1 is SGHNT and CDR2 is YYREEE (reference sequence). The isolated RNA, all of it, was reverse transcribed, so expressed TCRB transcripts were what got sequenced. An average of around 3.9 million reads was obtained for naive, central memory and regulatory T cell samples. Generated by immunoSEQ multiplex PCR, the TCRdb table keeps only in-frame clones and is missing some. The sample consists of more than 550,000 clones, over 12% of them appearing once. Overall study findings and caveats: Shortening of TCRB CDR3s, moderate but significant, appeared in all four CD4+ subsets of Type 1 diabetes patients. Insertion counts at VDJ junctions were lower in type 1 diabetes patients, who also showed more deletions there. Naive, central memory and regulatory TCRB repertoires appeared more similar among patients than healthy donors.

This TCR was sampled from a man between 18 and 29 years old with type 1 diabetes. The chain has TRBV5-4 and TRBJ2-1; 10 nucleotides line up with TRBD2. Specimen: naive CD4+ T cells from blood. The CDR3 DNA reads TGTGCCAGCAGCTTGTCAGCGGGGGGGCACAATGAGCAGTTCTTC. It yields the protein CASSLSAGGHNEQFF.